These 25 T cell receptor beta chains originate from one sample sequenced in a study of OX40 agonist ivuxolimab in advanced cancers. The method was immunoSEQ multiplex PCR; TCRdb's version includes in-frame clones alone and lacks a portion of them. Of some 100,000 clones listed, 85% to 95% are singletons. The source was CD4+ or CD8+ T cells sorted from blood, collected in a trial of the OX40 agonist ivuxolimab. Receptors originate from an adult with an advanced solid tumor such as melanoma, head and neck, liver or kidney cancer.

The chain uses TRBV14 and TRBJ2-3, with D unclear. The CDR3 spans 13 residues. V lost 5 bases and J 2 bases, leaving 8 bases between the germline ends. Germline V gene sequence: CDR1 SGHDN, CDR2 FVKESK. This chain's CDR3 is CASSSISTDTQYF. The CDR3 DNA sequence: TGTGCCAGCAGCTCAATTTCCACAGATACGCAGTATTTT.

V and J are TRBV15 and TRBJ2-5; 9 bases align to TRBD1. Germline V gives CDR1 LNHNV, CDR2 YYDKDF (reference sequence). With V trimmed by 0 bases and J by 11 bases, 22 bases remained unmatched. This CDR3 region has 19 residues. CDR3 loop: CATSREKSRDRVDVFEQYF. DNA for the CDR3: TGTGCCACCAGCAGAGAAAAGAGCCGGGACAGGGTCGATGTTTTTGAGCAGTACTTC.

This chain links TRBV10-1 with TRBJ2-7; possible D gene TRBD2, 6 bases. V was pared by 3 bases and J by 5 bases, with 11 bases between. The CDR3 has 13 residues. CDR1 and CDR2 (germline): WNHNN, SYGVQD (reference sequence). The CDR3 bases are TGCGCCAGCAGTGATACGCCGGGGGACGAGCAGTACTTC. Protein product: CASSDTPGDEQYF.

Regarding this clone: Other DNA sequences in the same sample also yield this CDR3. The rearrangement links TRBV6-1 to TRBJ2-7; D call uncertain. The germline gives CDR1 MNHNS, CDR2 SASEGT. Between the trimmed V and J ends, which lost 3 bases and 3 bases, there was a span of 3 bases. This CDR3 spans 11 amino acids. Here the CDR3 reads CASSEGYEQYF. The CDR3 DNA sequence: TGTGCCAGCAGTGAGGGCTACGAGCAGTACTTC.

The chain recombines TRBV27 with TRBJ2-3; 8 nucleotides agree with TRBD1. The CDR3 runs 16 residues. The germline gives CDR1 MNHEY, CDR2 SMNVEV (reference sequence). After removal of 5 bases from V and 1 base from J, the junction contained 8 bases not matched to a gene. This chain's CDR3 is CASSPPVTGGTDTQYF. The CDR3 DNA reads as TGTGCCAGCAGTCCCCCCGTGACAGGGGGCACAGATACGCAGTATTTT.

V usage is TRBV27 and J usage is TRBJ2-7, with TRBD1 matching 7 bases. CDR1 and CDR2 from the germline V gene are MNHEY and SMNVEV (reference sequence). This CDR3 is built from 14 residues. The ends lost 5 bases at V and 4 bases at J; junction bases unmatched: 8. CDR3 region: CASSATGAGYEQYF. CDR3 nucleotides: TGTGCCAGCAGTGCCACAGGGGCCGGGTACGAGCAGTACTTC.

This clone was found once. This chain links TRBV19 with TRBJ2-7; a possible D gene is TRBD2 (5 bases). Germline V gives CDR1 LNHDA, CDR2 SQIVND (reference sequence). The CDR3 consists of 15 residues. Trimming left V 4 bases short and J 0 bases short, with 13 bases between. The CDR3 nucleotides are TGTGCCAGTAGTAAAGAGGGAAGTAGCTCCTACGAGCAGTACTTC. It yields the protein CASSKEGSSSYEQYF.

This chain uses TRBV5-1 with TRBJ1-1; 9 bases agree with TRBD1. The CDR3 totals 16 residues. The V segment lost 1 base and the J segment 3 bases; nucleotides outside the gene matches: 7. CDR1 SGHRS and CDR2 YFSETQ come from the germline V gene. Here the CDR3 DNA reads TGCGCCAGCAGCTTGATAAGACAGGGGGGAGACACTGAAGCTTTCTTT. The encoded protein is CASSLIRQGGDTEAFF.

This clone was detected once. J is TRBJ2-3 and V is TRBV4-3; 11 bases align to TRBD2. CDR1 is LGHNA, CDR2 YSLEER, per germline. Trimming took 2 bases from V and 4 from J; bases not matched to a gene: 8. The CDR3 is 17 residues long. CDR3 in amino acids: CASSQTISGGAADTQYF. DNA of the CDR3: TGCGCCAGCAGCCAAACCATTAGCGGGGGGGCGGCAGATACGCAGTATTTT.

CDR3 amino acids: CATSRDPGEFSYNEQFF. Here the CDR3 DNA reads TGTGCCACCAGCAGAGACCCTGGTGAGTTCTCCTACAATGAGCAGTTCTTC. The chain is built from TRBV15 and TRBJ2-1; D remains ambiguous. Germline CDR1 reads LNHNV; CDR2 reads YYDKDF (reference sequence). The CDR3 runs to 17 residues. V gave up 0 bases and J gave up 0 bases, with 12 bases separating them. Full variable domain (outside the CDR3, taken from reference TRBV15 and TRBJ2-1): DAMVIQNPRYQVTQFGKPVTLSCSQTLNHNVMYWYQQKSSQAPKLLFHYYDKDFNNEADTPDNFQSRRPNTSFCFLDIRSPGLGDTAMYLCATSRDPGEFSYNEQFFGPGTRLTVL.

The CDR3 here is CASSLFPTGELFF. As DNA, the CDR3 is TGTGCCAGCAGTTTATTCCCGACCGGGGAGCTGTTTTTT. This chain uses TRBV27 with TRBJ2-2; D remains ambiguous. The V end lost 1 base, the J end lost 5 bases, and 5 bases lay between the germline ends. This CDR3 is 13 amino acids long. Germline-derived CDR1 and CDR2 are MNHEY and SMNVEV (reference sequence).

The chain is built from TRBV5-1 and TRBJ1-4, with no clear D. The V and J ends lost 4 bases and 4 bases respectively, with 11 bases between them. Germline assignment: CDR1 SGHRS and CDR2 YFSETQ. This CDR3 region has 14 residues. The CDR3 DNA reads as TGCGCCAGCAGCCTTTACTACAGTAATGAAAAACTGTTTTTT. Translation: CASSLYYSNEKLFF.

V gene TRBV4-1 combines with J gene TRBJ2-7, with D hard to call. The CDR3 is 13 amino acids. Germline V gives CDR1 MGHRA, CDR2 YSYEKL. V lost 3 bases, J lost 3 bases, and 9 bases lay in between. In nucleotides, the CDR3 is TGCGCCAGCAGCCACGGACCAGGCTACGAGCAGTACTTC. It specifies CASSHGPGYEQYF.

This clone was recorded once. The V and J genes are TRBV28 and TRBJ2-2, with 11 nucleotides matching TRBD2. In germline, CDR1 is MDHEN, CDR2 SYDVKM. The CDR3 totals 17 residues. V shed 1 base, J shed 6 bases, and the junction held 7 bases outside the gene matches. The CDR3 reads CASSLSSPSGRPGELFF. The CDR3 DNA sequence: TGTGCCAGCAGTTTATCTTCGCCTAGCGGGAGGCCCGGGGAGCTGTTTTTT. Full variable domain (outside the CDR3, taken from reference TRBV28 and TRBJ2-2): DVKVTQSSRYLVKRTGEKVFLECVQDMDHENMFWYRQDPGLGLRLIYFSYDVKMKEKGDIPEGYSVSREKKERFSLILESASTNQTSMYLCASSLSSPSGRPGELFFGEGSRLTVL.

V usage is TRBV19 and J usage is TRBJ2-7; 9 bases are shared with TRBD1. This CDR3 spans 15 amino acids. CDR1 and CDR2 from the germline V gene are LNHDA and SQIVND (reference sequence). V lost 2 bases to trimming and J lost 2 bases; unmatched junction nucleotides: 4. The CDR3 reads CASSISRQGAYEQYF. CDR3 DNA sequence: TGTGCCAGTAGTATAAGTCGACAGGGGGCCTACGAGCAGTACTTC.

CDR3 in DNA: TGTGCCAGCAGCTCCAGGGGCAGCAACACTGAAGCTTTCTTT. This gives the protein CASSSRGSNTEAFF. This sequence joins TRBV13 and TRBJ1-1, with D maybe TRBD1 (6 bases). Per germline, CDR1 PRHDT and CDR2 FYEKMQ (reference sequence). Trimming left V 4 bases short and J 2 bases short, with 11 bases between. There are 14 residues in the CDR3. The full variable domain, in which reference TRBV13 and TRBJ1-1 provide the parts outside the CDR3, is AAGVIQSPRHLIKEKRETATLKCYPIPRHDTVYWYQQGPGQDPQFLISFYEKMQSDKGSIPDRFSAQQFSDYHSELNMSSLELGDSALYFCASSSRGSNTEAFFGQGTRLTVV.

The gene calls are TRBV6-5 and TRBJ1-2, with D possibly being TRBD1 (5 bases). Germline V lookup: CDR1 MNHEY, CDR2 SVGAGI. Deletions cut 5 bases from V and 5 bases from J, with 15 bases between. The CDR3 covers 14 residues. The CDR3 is CASSAPGPFYGYTF. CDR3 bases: TGTGCCAGCAGTGCTCCGGGACCATTTTATGGCTACACCTTC.

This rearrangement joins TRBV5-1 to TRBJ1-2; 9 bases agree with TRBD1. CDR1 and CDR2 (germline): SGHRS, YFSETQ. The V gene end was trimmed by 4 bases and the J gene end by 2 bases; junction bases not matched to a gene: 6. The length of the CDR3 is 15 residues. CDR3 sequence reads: CASSPETGGNYGYTF. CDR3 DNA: TGCGCCAGCAGCCCGGAGACAGGGGGGAACTATGGCTACACCTTC.

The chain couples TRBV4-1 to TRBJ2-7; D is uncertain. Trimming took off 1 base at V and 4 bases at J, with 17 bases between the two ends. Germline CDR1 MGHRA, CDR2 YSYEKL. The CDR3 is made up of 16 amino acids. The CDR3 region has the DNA TGCGCCAGCAGCCAAGCCCTCGATATCTTTATTTACGAGCAGTACTTC. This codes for CASSQALDIFIYEQYF.

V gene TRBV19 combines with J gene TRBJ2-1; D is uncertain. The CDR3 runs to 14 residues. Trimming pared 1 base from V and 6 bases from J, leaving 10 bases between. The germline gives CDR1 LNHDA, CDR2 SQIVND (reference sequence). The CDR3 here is CASSIVEIPNEQFF. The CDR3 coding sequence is TGTGCCAGTAGTATAGTGGAGATCCCCAATGAGCAGTTCTTC.

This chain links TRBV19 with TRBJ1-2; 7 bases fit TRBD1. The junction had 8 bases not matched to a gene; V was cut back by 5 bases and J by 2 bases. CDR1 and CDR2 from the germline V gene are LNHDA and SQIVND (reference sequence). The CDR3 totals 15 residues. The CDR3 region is CASSPRDSPNYGYTF. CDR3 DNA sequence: TGTGCCAGTAGTCCACGGGACAGCCCGAACTATGGCTACACCTTC. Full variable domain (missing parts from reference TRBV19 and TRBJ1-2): DGGITQSPKYLFRKEGQNVTLSCEQNLNHDAMYWYRQDPGQGLRLIYYSQIVNDFQKGDIAEGYSVSREKKESFPLTVTSAQKNPTAFYLCASSPRDSPNYGYTFGSGTRLTVV.

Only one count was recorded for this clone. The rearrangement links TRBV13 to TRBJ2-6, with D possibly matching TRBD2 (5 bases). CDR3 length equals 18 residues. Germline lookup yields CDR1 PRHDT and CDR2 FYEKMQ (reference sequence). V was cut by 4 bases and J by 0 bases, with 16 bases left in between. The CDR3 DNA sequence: TGTGCCAGCAGCTCAGGCGGGTTTGGGTACTCTGGGGCCAACGTCCTGACTTTC. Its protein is CASSSGGFGYSGANVLTF.

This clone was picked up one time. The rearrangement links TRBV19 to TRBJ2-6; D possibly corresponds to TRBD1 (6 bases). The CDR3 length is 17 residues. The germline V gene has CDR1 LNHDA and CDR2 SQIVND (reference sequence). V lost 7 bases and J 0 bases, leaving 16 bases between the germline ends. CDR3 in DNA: TGTGCCAGTAAAATGGCAGGGGCTCTCTCTGGGGCCAACGTCCTGACTTTC. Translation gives CASKMAGALSGANVLTF. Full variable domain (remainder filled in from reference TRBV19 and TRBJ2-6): DGGITQSPKYLFRKEGQNVTLSCEQNLNHDAMYWYRQDPGQGLRLIYYSQIVNDFQKGDIAEGYSVSREKKESFPLTVTSAQKNPTAFYLCASKMAGALSGANVLTFGAGSRLTVL.

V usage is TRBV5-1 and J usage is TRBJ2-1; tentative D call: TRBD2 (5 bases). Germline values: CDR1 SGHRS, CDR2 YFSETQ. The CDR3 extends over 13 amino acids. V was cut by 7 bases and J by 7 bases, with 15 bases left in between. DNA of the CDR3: TGCGCCAGCGGGAGCGACGCTTATAATGAGCAGTTCTTC. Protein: CASGSDAYNEQFF. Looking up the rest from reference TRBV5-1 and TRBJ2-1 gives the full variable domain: KAGVTQTPRYLIKTRGQQVTLSCSPISGHRSVSWYQQTPGQGLQFLFEYFSETQRNKGNFPGRFSGRQFSNSRSEMNVSTLELGDSALYLCASGSDAYNEQFFGPGTRLTVL.

DNA for the CDR3: TGTGCCAGCAGTCCCCAGGACAGGACTAACTATGGCTACACCTTC. Its protein product is CASSPQDRTNYGYTF. This chain joins TRBV6-5 and TRBJ1-2; TRBD1 matches at 7 bases. CDR1 is MNHEY, CDR2 SVGAGI, per germline. CDR3 length: 15 amino acids. J was trimmed by 0 bases and V by 5 bases; bases with no gene match: 6.